This TCR beta chain was sequenced in a study of OX40 agonist ivuxolimab in advanced cancers. Study summary: The study reported partial responses in three patients: one hepatocellular carcinoma, two cutaneous melanoma. Study outcomes and limitations: Patients who responded partially at 0.1-3.0 mg/kg showed clonal expansion ranking among the lowest.

V was shortened by 4 bases and J by 0 bases, with 13 bases between the two germline ends. This CDR3 spans 15 amino acids. CDR1 is LNHDA and CDR2 is SQIVND in the germline V gene (reference sequence). Repertoires were generated with immunoSEQ multiplex PCR, while TCRdb's copy carries only in-frame clones and drops some. The data contain roughly 67,000 clones, around nine tenths of them seen just once; the ten biggest clones take up under 0.75%. To note about this clone: Its antigen is unknown.

The source material was CD4+ or CD8+ T cells sorted from blood, sampled in a trial of the OX40 agonist ivuxolimab. This TCR was sampled from an adult with an advanced solid tumor such as melanoma, head and neck, liver or kidney cancer. The chain combines TRBV19 with TRBJ2-7; D possibly corresponds to TRBD1 (6 bases). CDR3 sequence reads: CASSTSTGSSYEQYF. The CDR3 DNA reads as TGTGCCAGTAGTACATCCACAGGGAGCTCCTACGAGCAGTACTTC.